This T cell receptor (beta chain) was recovered during a study of OX40 agonist ivuxolimab in advanced cancers. Background on the study: Patients were infused with ivuxolimab every 2 weeks at 0.01 to 10 mg/kg.

Sequenced by immunoSEQ multiplex PCR; TCRdb stores in-frame clones only, minus some. The table lists tens of thousands of clones, about 88% of them singletons, with about 10% in the top ten. The CDR3 runs 15 residues. Trimming shortened V by 5 bases and J by 0 bases, and 14 bases separated the two germline ends. The germline V gene has CDR1 LNHDA and CDR2 SQIVND (reference sequence). This receptor was obtained from an adult with an advanced solid tumor such as melanoma, head and neck, liver or kidney cancer. This chain links TRBV19 with TRBJ2-7; unclear D gene. The sample here was CD4+ or CD8+ T cells sorted from blood, taken in a trial of the OX40 agonist ivuxolimab. CDR3 coding DNA: TGTGCCAGTAGTGGTTTTGGCTACTTCTCCTACGAGCAGTACTTC. It yields the protein CASSGFGYFSYEQYF. The whole variable domain, remainder taken from reference TRBV19 and TRBJ2-7, is DGGITQSPKYLFRKEGQNVTLSCEQNLNHDAMYWYRQDPGQGLRLIYYSQIVNDFQKGDIAEGYSVSREKKESFPLTVTSAQKNPTAFYLCASSGFGYFSYEQYFGPGTRLTVT.